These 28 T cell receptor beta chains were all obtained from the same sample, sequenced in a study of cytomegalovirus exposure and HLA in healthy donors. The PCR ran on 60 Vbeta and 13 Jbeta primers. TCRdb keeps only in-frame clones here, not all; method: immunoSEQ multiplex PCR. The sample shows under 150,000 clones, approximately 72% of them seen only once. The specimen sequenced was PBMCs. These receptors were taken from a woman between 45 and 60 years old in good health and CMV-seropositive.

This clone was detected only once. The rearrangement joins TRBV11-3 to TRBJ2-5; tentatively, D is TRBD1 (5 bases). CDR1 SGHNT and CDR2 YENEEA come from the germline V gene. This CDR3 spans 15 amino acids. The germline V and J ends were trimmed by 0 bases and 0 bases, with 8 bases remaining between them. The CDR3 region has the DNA TGTGCCAGCAGCTTAGATTCAGGGAACCAAGAGACCCAGTACTTC. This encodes CASSLDSGNQETQYF. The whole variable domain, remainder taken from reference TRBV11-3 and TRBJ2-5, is EAGVVQSPRYKIIEKKQPVAFWCNPISGHNTLYWYLQNLGQGPELLIRYENEEAVDDSQLPKDRFSAERLKGVDSTLKIQPAELGDSAVYLCASSLDSGNQETQYFGPGTRLLVL.

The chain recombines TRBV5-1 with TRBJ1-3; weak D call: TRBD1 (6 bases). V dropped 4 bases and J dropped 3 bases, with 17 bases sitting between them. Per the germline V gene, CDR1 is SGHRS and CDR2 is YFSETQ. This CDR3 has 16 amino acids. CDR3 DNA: TGCGCCAGCAGCCTAGCCCTACAGGGATATGGAAACACCATATATTTT. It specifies CASSLALQGYGNTIYF.

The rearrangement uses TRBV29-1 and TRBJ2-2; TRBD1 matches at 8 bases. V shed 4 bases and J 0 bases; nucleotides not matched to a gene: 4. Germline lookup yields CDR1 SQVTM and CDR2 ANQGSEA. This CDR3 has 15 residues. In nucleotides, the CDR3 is TGCAGCGTTGCCCGGACAGGGTCGAACACCGGGGAGCTGTTTTTT. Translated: CSVARTGSNTGELFF.

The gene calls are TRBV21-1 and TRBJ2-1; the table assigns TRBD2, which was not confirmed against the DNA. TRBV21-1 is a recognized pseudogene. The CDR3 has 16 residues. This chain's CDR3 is CASSKGELTPYNEQFF. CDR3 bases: TGTGCCAGCAGCAAAGGAGAACTAACCCCCTACAATGAGCAGTTCTTC.

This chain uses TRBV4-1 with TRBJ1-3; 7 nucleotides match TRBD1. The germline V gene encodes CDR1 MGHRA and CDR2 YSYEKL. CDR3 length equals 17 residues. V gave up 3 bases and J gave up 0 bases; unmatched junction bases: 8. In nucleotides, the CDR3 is TGCGCCAGCAGCCACCCCAGGGGGTCAAGCTCTGGAAACACCATATATTTT. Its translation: CASSHPRGSSSGNTIYF.

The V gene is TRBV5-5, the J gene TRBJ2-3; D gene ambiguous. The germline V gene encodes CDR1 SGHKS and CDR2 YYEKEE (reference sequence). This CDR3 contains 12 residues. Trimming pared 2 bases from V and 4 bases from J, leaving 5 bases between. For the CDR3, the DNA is TGTGCCAGCAGCTTTCGGTCAGATACGCAGTATTTT. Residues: CASSFRSDTQYF.

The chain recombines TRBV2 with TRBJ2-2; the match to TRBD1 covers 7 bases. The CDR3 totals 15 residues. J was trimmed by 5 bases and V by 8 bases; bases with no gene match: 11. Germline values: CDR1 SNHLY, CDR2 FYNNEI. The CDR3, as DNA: TGTGCCAGCCGGTTGACAGGGACGCCAACCGGGGAGCTGTTTTTT. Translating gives CASRLTGTPTGELFF.

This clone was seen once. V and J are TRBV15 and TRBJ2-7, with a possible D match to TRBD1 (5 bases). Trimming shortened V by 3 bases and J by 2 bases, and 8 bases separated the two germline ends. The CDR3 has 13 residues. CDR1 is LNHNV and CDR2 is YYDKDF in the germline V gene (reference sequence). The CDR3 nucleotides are TGTGCCACCAGCAGTGGGGCAGCCTACGAGCAGTACTTC. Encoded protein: CATSSGAAYEQYF.

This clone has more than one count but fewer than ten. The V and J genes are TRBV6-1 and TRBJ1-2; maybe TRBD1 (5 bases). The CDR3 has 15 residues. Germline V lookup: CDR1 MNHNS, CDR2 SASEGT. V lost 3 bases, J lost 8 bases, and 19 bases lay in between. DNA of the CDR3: TGTGCCAGCAGTGAGGGACTACAAAAACTAGGGGGCTACACCTTC. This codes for CASSEGLQKLGGYTF.

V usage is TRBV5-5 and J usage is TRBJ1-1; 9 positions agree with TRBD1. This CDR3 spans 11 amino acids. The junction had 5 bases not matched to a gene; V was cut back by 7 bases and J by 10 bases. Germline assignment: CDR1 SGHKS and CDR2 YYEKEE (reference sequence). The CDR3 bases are TGTGCCAGCTTAGGACAGGGGCTAGCTTTCTTT. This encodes CASLGQGLAFF.

Here the CDR3 DNA reads TGCGCCAGCAGCTTGGTCCCAGGCAGCTCGAACACTGAAGCTTTCTTT. Its protein product is CASSLVPGSSNTEAFF. The chain is built from TRBV5-1 and TRBJ1-1; D gene unclear. The CDR3 runs to 16 residues. The V gene's germline CDR1 is SGHRS and CDR2 YFSETQ. Deletions cut 0 bases from V and 1 base from J, with 13 bases between.

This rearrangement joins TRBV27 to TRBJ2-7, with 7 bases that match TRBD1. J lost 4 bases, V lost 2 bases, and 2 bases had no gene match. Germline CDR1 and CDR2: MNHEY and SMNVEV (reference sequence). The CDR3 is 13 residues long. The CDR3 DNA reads TGTGCCAGCAGTTTAAACAGGGGTTACGAGCAGTACTTC. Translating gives CASSLNRGYEQYF.

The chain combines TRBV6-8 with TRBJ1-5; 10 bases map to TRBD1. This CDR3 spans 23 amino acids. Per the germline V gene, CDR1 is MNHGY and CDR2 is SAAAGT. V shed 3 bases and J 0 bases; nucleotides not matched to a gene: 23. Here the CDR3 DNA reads TGTGCCAGCAGTTATCGACCACAGACAGGGGGCCGGCCCTTACAACTTAGCAATCAGCCCCAGCATTTT. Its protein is CASSYRPQTGGRPLQLSNQPQHF.

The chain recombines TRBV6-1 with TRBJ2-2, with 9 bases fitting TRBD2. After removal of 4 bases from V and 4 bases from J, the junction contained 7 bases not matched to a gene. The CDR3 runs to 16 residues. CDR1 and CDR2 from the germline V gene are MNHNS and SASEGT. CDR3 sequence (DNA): TGTGCCAGCAGTGGGCGGGGGGGGCGAGCCACCGGGGAGCTGTTTTTT. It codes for CASSGRGGRATGELFF.

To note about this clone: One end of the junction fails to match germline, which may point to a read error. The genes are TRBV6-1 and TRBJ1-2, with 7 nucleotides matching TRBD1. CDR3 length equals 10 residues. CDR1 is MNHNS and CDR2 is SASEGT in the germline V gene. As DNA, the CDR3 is TGTGCCAGCAGTACTTGGGACAGCAACTTC. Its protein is CASSTWDSNF.

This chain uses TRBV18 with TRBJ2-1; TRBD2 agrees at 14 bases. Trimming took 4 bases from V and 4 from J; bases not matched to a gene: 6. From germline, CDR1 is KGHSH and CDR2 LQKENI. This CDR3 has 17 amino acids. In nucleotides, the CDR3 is TGTGCCAGCTCACTTCGGACTAGCGGGGGGTTATACAATGAGCAGTTCTTC. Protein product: CASSLRTSGGLYNEQFF.

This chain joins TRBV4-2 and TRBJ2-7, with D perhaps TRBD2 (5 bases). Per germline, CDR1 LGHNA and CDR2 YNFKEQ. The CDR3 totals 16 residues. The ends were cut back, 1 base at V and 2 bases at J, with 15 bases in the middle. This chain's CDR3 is CASSQVSAREPYEQYF. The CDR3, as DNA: TGTGCCAGCAGCCAAGTTAGCGCGAGAGAGCCCTACGAGCAGTACTTC.

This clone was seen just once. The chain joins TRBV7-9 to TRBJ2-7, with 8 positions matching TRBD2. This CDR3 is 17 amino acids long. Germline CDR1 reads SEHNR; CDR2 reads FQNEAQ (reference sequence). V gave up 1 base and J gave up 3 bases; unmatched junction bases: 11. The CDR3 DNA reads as TGTGCCAGCAGCTTAGGGCGCTCAGCGGGAGTTATCTACGAGCAGTACTTC. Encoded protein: CASSLGRSAGVIYEQYF.

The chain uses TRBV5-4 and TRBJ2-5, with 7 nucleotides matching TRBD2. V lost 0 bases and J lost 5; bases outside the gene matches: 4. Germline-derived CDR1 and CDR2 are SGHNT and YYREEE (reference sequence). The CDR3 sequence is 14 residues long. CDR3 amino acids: CASSLVGRGETQYF. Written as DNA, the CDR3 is TGTGCCAGCAGCTTGGTGGGGCGGGGGGAGACCCAGTACTTC.

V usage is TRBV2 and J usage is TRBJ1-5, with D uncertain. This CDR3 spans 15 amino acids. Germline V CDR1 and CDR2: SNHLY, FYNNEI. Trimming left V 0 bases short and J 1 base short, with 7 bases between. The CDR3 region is CASSEAGLSNQPQHF. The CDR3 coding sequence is TGTGCCAGCAGTGAAGCTGGACTGAGCAATCAGCCCCAGCATTTT.

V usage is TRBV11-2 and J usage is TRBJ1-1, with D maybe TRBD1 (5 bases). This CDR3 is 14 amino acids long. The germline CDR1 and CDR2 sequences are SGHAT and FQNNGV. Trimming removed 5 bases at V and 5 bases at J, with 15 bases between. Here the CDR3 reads CASSRGGFGTEAFF. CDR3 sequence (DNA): TGTGCCAGCAGCCGTGGGGGGTTCGGGACTGAAGCTTTCTTT.

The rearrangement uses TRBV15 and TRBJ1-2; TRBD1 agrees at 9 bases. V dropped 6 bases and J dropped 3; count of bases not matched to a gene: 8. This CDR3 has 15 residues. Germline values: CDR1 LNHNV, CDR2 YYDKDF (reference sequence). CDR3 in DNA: TGTGCCACCAGTAGGGGACAGGGAGCCTACTATGGCTACACCTTC. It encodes CATSRGQGAYYGYTF.

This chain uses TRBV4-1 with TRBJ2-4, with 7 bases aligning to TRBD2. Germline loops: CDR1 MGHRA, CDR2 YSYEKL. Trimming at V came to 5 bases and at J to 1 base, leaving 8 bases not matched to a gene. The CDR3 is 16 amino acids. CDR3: CASSKYGLVAKNIQYF. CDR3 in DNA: TGCGCCAGCAGCAAGTACGGACTAGTCGCCAAAAACATTCAGTACTTC.

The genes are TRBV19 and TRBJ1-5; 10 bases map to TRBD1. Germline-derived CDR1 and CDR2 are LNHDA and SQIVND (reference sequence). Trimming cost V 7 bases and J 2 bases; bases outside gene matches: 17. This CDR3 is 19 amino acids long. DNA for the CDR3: TGTGCCAGTAATAATCTATTCGGGACAGGGGCGTTGGGCAATCAGCCCCAGCATTTT. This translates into CASNNLFGTGALGNQPQHF.

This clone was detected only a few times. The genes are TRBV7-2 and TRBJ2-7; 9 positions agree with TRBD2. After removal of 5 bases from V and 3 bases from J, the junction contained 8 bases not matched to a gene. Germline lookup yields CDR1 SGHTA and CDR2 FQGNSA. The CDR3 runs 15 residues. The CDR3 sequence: CASSKTSGRYYEQYF. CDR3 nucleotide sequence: TGTGCCAGCAGCAAAACTAGCGGGCGATACTACGAGCAGTACTTC.

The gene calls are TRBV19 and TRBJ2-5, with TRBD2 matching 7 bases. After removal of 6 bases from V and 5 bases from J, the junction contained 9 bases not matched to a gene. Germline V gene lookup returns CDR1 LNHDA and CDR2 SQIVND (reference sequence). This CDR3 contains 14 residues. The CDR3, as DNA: TGTGCCAGTAGCCCACAAGCGGGACGGGAGACCCAGTACTTC. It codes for CASSPQAGRETQYF. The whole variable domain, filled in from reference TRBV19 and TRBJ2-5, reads DGGITQSPKYLFRKEGQNVTLSCEQNLNHDAMYWYRQDPGQGLRLIYYSQIVNDFQKGDIAEGYSVSREKKESFPLTVTSAQKNPTAFYLCASSPQAGRETQYFGPGTRLLVL.

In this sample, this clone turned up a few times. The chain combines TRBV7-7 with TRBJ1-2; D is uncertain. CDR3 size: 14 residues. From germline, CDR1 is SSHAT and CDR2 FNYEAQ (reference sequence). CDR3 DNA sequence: TGTGTGGGAAAGGACGGAGCGGCCGACTATGGCTACACCTTC. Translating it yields CVGKDGAADYGYTF.

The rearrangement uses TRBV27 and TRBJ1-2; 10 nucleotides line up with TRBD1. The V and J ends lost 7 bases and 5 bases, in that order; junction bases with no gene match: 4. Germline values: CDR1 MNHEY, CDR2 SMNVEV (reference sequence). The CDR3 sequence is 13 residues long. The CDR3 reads CASKDRGEYGYTF. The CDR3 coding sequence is TGTGCCAGCAAGGACAGGGGGGAATATGGCTACACCTTC.